The 7 T cell receptor beta chains in this list originate from one sample, sequenced in a study of PD-1 blockade in classical Hodgkin lymphoma. Data came from immunoSEQ multiplex PCR; TCRdb stores just in-frame clones and leaves some out. The table shows fewer than 15,000 clones, with around 83% occurring only once. Indicated time point: cycle 4 day 1 (C4D1), after about 6 weeks of nivolumab. Each patient relapsed following autologous stem cell transplantation, and prior brentuximab vedotin exposure differed. Negative magnetic selection isolated CD4+ T cells from thawed PBMCs. Specimen: CD4+ T cells from blood, collected before the fourth cycle of nivolumab. These receptor sequences come from a human donor with classical Hodgkin lymphoma.

This rearrangement joins TRBV4-2 to TRBJ2-7, with TRBD2 matching 13 bases. The CDR3 runs to 20 residues. The trim removed 0 bases at V and 3 bases at J, leaving 14 bases unmatched. Germline loops: CDR1 LGHNA, CDR2 YNFKEQ. CDR3 bases: TGTGCCAGCAGCCAAGATCTGGGACTAGCGGGACTCTTAGGGGGCTACGAGCAGTACTTC. Its translation: CASSQDLGLAGLLGGYEQYF.

The genes are TRBV7-2 and TRBJ2-3; 7 bases line up with TRBD1. Per the germline V gene, CDR1 is SGHTA and CDR2 is FQGNSA. The V gene end was trimmed by 5 bases and the J gene end by 2 bases; junction bases not matched to a gene: 10. The CDR3 is made up of 16 amino acids. The CDR3 sequence: CASSDRTGSPTDTQYF. CDR3 DNA sequence: TGTGCCAGCAGCGACCGGACAGGTAGCCCCACAGATACGCAGTATTTT. The whole variable domain, remainder taken from reference TRBV7-2 and TRBJ2-3, is GAGVSQSPSNKVTEKGKDVELRCDPISGHTALYWYRQSLGQGLEFLIYFQGNSAPDKSGLPSDRFSAERTGGSVSTLTIQRTQQEDSAVYLCASSDRTGSPTDTQYFGPGTRLTVL.

This sequence joins TRBV10-3 and TRBJ2-1; 14 nucleotides match TRBD2. Germline V CDR1 and CDR2: ENHRY, SYGVKD. After removal of 6 bases from V and 9 bases from J, the junction contained 10 bases not matched to a gene. This CDR3 has 16 residues. The chain's CDR3 is CAISVIPGLAGAEQFF. CDR3 nucleotide sequence: TGTGCCATCAGCGTAATTCCGGGACTAGCGGGAGCTGAGCAGTTCTTC.

The rearrangement joins TRBV7-6 to TRBJ2-3, with D perhaps matching TRBD2 (5 bases). The CDR3 runs 13 residues. Germline CDR1 SGHVS, CDR2 FNYEAQ. Trimming took off 8 bases at V and 0 bases at J, with 9 bases between the two ends. The CDR3 sequence is CASARGSTDTQYF. In DNA, the CDR3 is TGTGCCAGCGCTCGAGGGAGCACAGATACGCAGTATTTT.

The J gene is TRBJ1-2, the V gene TRBV2, with TRBD1 as a possible D gene (5 bases). Germline V gives CDR1 SNHLY, CDR2 FYNNEI. V was cut by 6 bases and J by 12 bases, with 11 bases left in between. CDR3 size: 10 residues. The CDR3 DNA is TGTGCCAGCAGGACAGACATAAACACCTTC. This gives the protein CASRTDINTF.

The V call is TRBV18, the J call TRBJ1-6; no definite D call. V lost 6 bases to trimming and J lost 9 bases, with 12 bases between them. Germline CDR1 is KGHSH and CDR2 is LQKENI. This CDR3 is 13 amino acids long. CDR3 bases: TGTGCCAGCTCCCCGGGCCTGAGTTCACCCCTCCACTTT. This codes for CASSPGLSSPLHF.

The chain joins TRBV9 to TRBJ2-1, with D uncertain. The germline V gene encodes CDR1 SGDLS and CDR2 YYNGEE. V gave up 3 bases and J gave up 6 bases, with 7 bases separating them. The CDR3 sequence is 12 residues long. The CDR3 bases are TGTGCCAGCAGCGGCCCGGCCAATGAGCAGTTCTTC. Translating gives CASSGPANEQFF.